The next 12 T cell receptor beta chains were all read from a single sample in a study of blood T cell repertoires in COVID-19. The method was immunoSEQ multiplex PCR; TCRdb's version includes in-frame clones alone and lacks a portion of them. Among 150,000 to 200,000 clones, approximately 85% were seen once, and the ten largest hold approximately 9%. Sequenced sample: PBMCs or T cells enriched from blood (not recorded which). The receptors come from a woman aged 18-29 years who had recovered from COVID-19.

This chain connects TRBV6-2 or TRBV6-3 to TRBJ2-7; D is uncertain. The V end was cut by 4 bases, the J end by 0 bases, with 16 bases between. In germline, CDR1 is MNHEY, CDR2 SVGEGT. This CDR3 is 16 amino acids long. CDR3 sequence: CASSSRGRTSSYEQYF. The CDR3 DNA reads TGTGCCAGCAGTTCCAGAGGCCGAACGAGCTCCTACGAGCAGTACTTC.

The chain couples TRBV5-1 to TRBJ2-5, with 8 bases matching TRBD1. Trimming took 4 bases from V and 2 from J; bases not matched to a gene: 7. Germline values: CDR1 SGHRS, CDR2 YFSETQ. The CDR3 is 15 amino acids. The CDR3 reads CASSLQGQGQETQYF. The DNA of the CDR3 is TGCGCCAGCAGCCTACAAGGACAGGGACAAGAGACCCAGTACTTC.

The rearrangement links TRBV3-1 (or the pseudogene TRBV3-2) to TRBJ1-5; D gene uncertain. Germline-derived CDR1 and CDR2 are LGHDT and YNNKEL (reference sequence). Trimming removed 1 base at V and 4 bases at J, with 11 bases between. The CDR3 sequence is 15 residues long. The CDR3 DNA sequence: TGTGCCAGCAGCCAAGGCGCGGTGGATAATCAGCCCCAGCATTTT. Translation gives CASSQGAVDNQPQHF.

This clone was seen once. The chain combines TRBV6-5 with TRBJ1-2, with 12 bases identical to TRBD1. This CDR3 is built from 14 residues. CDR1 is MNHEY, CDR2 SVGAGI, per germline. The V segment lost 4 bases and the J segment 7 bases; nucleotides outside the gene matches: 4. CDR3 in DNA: TGTGCCAGCAGTTCGGGACAGGGGGCACGTGGCTACACCTTC. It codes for CASSSGQGARGYTF.

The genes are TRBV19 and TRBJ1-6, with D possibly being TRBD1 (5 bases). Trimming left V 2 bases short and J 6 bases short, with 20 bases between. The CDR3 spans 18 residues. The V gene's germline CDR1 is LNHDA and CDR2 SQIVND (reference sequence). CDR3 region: CASSISPGVLRGNSPLHF. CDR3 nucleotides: TGTGCCAGTAGTATATCTCCGGGGGTCCTCAGAGGTAATTCACCCCTCCACTTT.

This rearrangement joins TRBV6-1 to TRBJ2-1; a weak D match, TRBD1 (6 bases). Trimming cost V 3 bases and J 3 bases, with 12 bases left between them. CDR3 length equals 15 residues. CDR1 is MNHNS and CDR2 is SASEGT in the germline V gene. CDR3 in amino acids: CASSDVGHLYNEQFF. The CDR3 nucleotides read TGTGCCAGCAGTGACGTGGGACACCTCTACAATGAGCAGTTCTTC.

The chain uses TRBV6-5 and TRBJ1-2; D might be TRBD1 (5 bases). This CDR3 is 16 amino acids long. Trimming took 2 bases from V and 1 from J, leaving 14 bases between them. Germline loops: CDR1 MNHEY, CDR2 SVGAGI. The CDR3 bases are TGTGCCAGCAGTTACCCTGCAGGGCGTGTTAACTATGGCTACACCTTC. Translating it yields CASSYPAGRVNYGYTF.

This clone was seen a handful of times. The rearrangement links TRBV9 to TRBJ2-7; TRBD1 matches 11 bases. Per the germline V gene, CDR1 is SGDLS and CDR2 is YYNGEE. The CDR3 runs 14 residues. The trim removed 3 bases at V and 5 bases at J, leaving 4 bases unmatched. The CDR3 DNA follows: TGTGCCAGCAGCGCATGGACAGGGGGCAACGAGCAGTACTTC. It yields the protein CASSAWTGGNEQYF.

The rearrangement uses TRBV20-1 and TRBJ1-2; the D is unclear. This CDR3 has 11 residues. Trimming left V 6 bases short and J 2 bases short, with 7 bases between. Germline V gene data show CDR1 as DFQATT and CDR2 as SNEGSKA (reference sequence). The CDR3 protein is CSATRNYGYTF. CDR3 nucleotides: TGCAGTGCCACGCGCAACTATGGCTACACCTTC.

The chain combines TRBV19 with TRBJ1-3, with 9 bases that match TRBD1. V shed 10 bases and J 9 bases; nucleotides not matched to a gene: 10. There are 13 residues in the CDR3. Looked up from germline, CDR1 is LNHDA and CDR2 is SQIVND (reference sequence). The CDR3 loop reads CATAQQGAGTIYF. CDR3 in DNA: TGTGCCACAGCCCAACAGGGGGCGGGCACCATATATTTT.

The DNA for the CDR3 is TGCGCCAGCAGCCAAGAGTTCGGCGGGAAGGGAGAAAAACTGTTTTTT. Protein: CASSQEFGGKGEKLFF. The chain is built from TRBV4-3 and TRBJ1-4; D not certain. The CDR3 totals 16 residues. Trimming shortened V by 0 bases and J by 8 bases, and 16 bases separated the two germline ends. The germline CDR1 and CDR2 sequences are LGHNA and YSLEER.

The CDR3 DNA is TGTGCCAGCAGTTTATCGTCCATGAACACTGAAGCTTTCTTT. It translates to CASSLSSMNTEAFF. The V gene is TRBV27, the J gene TRBJ1-1, with D unclear. CDR1 is MNHEY and CDR2 is SMNVEV in the germline V gene (reference sequence). V was cut by 0 bases and J by 0 bases, with 5 bases left in between. The CDR3 contains 14 residues.